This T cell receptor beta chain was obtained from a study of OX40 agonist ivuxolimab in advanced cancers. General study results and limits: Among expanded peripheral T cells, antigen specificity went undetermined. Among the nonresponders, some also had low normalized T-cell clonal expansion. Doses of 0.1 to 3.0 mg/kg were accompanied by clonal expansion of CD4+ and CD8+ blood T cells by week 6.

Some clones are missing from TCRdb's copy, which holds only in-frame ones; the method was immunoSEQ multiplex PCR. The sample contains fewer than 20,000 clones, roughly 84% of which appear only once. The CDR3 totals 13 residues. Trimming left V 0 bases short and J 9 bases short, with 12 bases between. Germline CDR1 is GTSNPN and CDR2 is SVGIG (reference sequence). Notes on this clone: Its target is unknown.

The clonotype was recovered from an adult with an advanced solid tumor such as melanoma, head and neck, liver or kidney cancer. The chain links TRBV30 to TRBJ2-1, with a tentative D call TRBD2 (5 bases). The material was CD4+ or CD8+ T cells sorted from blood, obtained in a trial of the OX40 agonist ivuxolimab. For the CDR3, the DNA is TGTGCCTGGAGTGTACTCCCGCGGGTTGAGCAGTTCTTC. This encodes CAWSVLPRVEQFF.